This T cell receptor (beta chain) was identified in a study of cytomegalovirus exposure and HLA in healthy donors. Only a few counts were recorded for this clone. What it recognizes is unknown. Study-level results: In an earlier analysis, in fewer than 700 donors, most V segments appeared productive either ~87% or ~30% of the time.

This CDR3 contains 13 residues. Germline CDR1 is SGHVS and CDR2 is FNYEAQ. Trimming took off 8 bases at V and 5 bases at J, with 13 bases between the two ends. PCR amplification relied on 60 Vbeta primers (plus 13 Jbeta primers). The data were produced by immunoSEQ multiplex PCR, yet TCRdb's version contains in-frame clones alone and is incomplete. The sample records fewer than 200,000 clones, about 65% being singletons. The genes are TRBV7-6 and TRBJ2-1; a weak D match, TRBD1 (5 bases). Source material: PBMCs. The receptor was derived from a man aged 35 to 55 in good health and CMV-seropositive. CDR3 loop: CASGQGGDNEQFF. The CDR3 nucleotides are TGTGCCAGCGGGCAGGGTGGAGACAATGAGCAGTTCTTC.